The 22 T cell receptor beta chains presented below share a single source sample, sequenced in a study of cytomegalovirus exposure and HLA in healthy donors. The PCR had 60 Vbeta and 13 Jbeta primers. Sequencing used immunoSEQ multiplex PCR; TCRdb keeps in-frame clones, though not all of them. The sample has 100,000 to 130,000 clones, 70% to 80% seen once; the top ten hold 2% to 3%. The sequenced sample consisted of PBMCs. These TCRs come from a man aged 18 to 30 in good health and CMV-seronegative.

CDR3 DNA: TGTGCCAGTCTTAAATCCGTCGGACAGGGCAGTGGCTACACCTTC. This translates into CASLKSVGQGSGYTF. The chain combines TRBV19 with TRBJ1-2; 8 positions agree with TRBD1. This CDR3 is 15 amino acids long. CDR1 is LNHDA, CDR2 SQIVND, per germline (reference sequence). The trim removed 8 bases at V and 7 bases at J, leaving 15 bases unmatched.

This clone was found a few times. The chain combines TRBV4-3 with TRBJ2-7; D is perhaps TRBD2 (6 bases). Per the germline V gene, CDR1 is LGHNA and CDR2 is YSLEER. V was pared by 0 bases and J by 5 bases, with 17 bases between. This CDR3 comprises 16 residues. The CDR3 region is CASSQEGPSESHEQYF. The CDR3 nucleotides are TGCGCCAGCAGCCAAGAGGGCCCTAGCGAGTCCCACGAGCAGTACTTC.

The CDR3 bases are TGCGCCAGCAGCTCCCTAGCGGGGGGTTCCGGGGAGCTGTTTTTT. It specifies CASSSLAGGSGELFF. The genes are TRBV5-1 and TRBJ2-2, with 11 bases lining up with TRBD2. The CDR3 sequence is 15 residues long. V trimming: 3 bases; J trimming: 6 bases; junction bases outside the gene matches: 4. CDR1 is SGHRS and CDR2 is YFSETQ in the germline V gene.

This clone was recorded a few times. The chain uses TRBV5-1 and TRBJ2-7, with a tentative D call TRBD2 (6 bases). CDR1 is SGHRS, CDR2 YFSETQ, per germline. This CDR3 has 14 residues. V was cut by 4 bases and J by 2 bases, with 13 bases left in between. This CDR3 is CASSGEAPPYEQYF. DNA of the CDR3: TGCGCCAGCAGCGGGGAGGCGCCCCCCTACGAGCAGTACTTC.

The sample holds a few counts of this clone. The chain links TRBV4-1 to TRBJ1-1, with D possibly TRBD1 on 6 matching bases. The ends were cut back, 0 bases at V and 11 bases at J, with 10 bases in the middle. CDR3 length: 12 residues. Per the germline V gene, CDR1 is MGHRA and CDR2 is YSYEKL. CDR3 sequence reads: CASSQDWGRAFF. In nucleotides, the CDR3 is TGCGCCAGCAGCCAAGATTGGGGGCGCGCTTTCTTT.

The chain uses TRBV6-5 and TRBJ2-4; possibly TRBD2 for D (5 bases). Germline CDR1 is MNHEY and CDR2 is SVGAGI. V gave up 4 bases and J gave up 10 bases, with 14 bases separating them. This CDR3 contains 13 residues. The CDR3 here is CASSSPPRGIQYF. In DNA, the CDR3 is TGTGCCAGCAGTTCCCCCCCCCGAGGGATTCAGTACTTC.

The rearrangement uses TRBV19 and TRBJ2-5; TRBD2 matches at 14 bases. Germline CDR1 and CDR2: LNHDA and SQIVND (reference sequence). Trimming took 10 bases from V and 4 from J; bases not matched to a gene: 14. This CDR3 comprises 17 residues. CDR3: CATSPWTSGGWAETQYF. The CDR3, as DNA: TGTGCCACCTCTCCCTGGACTAGCGGGGGGTGGGCAGAGACCCAGTACTTC.

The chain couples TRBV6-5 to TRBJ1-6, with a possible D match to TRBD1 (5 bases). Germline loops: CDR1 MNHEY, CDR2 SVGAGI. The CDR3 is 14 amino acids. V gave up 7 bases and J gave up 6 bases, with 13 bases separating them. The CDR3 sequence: CASTNGGSNSPLHF. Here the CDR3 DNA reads TGTGCCAGCACCAACGGGGGATCTAATTCACCCCTCCACTTT.

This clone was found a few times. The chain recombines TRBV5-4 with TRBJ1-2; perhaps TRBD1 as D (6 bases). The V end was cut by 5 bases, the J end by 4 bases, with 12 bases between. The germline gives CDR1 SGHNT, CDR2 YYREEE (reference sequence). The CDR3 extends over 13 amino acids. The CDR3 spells CASSSDRFYGYTF. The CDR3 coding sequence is TGTGCCAGCAGTTCGGACAGATTCTATGGCTACACCTTC.

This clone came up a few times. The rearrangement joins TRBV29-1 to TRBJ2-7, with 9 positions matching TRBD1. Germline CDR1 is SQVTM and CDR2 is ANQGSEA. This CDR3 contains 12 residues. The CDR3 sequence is CSAGTGSYEQYF. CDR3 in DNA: TGCAGTGCCGGGACAGGGTCCTACGAGCAGTACTTC.

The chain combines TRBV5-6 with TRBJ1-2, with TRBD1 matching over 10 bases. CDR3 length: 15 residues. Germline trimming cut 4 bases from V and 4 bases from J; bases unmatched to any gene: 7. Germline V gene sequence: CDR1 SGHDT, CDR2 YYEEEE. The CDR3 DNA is TGTGCCAGCAGCCAGACAGGGGGCGGCGGCTATGGCTACACCTTC. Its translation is CASSQTGGGGYGYTF.

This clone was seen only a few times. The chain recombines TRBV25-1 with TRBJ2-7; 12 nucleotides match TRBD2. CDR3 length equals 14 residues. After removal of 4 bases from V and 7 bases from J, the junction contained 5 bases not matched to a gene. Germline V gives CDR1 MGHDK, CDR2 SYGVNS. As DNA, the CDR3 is TGTGCCAGCAGTGCCGGACTAGCGGGATCTGAGCAGTACTTC. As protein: CASSAGLAGSEQYF.

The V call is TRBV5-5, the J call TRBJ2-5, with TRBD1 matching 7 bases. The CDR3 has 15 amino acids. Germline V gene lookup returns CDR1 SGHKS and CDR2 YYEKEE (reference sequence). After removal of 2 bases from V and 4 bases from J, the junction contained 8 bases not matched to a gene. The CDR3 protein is CASSFSRDRRETQYF. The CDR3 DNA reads TGTGCCAGCAGCTTCTCCCGGGACAGAAGAGAGACCCAGTACTTC.

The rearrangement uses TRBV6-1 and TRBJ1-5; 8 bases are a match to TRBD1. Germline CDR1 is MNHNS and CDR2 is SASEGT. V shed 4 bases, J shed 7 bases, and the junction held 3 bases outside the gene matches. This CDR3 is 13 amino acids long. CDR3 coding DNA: TGTGCCAGCAGTGTCAGGGGGCGACAGCCCCAGCATTTT. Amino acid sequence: CASSVRGRQPQHF.

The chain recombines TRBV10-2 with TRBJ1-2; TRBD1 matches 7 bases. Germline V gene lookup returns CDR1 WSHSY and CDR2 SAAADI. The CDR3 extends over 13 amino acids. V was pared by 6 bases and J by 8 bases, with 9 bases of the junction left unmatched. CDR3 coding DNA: TGCGCCAGCAGCAGGGGGTGTTTTCTAGGCTACACCTTC. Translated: CASSRGCFLGYTF.

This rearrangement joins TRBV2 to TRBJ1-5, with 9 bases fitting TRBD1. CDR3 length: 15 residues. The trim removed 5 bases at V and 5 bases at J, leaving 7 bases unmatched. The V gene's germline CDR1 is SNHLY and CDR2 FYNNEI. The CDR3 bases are TGTGCCAGCAGTCTACTGGACAGGGGATATCAGCCCCAGCATTTT. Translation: CASSLLDRGYQPQHF.

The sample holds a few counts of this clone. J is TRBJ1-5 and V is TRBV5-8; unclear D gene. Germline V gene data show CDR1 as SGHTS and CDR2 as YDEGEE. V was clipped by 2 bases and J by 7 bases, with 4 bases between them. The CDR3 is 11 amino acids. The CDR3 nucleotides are TGTGCCAGCAGCTTTCAACAGCCCCAGCATTTT. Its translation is CASSFQQPQHF.

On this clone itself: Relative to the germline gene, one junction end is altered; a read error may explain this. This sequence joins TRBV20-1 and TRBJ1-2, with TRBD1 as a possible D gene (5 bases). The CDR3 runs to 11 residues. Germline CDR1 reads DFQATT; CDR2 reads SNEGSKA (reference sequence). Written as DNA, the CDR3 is TGCAGTGCTAGCCCGGGTTGGGACTACCCCTTC. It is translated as CSASPGWDYPF.

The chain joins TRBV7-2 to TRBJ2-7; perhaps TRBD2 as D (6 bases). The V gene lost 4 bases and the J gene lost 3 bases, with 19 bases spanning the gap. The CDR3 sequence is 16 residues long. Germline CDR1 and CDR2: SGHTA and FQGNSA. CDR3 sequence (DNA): TGTGCCAGCAGCTATAAGGGTCAGGAGGGTCGCTACGAGCAGTACTTC. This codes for CASSYKGQEGRYEQYF.

The CDR3 sequence: CASGTGDHEQYF. Here the CDR3 DNA reads TGCGCCAGCGGGACAGGGGACCACGAGCAGTACTTC. This chain links TRBV5-1 with TRBJ2-7, with 10 bases identical to TRBD1. Germline CDR1 reads SGHRS; CDR2 reads YFSETQ. The CDR3 spans 12 residues. The junction had 3 bases not matched to a gene; V was cut back by 7 bases and J by 5 bases.

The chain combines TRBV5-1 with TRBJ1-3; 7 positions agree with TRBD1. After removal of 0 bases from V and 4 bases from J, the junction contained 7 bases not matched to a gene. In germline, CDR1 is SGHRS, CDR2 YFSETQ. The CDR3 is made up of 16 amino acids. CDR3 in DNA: TGCGCCAGCAGCTTGGCAGGGACAGACCTAGGAAACACCATATATTTT. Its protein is CASSLAGTDLGNTIYF.

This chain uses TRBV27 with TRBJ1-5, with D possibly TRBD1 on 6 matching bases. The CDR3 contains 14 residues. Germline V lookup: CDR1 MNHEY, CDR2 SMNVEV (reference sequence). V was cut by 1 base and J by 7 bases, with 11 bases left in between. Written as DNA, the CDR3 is TGTGCCAGCAGTTTATTCACAGGGACACAGCCCCAGCATTTT. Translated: CASSLFTGTQPQHF.